This T cell receptor (beta chain) was captured in a study of blood T cell repertoires in COVID-19. Between the trimmed V and J ends, which lost 2 bases and 2 bases, there was a span of 8 bases. Germline V gene sequence: CDR1 SGDLS, CDR2 YYNGEE. The CDR3 contains 13 residues. The table came from immunoSEQ multiplex PCR; TCRdb's copy has only in-frame clones and leaves some out. Of 45,000 to 55,000 clones detected, around 90% appear once; the ten largest clones hold 2.2%. The rearrangement uses TRBV9 and TRBJ2-7; D may be TRBD2 (5 bases). Sequenced: peripheral blood. This receptor was identified in a human donor in a cohort sampled during active COVID-19. In nucleotides, the CDR3 is TGTGCCAGCAGCGTTTCGGGAACCTACGAGCAGTACTTC. The encoded protein is CASSVSGTYEQYF.